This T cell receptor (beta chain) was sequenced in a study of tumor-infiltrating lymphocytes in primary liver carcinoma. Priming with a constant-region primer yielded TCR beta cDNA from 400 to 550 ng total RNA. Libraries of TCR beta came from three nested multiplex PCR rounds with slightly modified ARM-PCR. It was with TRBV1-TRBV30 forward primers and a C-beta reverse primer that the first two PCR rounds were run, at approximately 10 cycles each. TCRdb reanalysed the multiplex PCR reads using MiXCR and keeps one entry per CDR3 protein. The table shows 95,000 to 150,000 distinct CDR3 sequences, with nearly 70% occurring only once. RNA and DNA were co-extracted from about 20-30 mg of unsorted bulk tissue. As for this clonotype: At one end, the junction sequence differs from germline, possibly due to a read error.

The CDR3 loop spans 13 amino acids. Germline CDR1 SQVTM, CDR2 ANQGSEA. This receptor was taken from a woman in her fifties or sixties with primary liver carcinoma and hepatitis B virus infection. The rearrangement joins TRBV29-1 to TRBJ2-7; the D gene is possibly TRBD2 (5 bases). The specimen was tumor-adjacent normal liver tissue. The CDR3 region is CGVGGRPHYEQYF. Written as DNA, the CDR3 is TGCGGCGTTGGTGGGAGACCCCACTACGAGCAGTACTTC.